Below are 29 T cell receptor beta chains sequenced from a single sample in a study of cytomegalovirus exposure and HLA in healthy donors. With 60 Vbeta and 13 Jbeta primers, the PCR was carried out. Generated by immunoSEQ multiplex PCR, the TCRdb table keeps only in-frame clones and is missing some. Among more than 95,000 clones listed, roughly three quarters were seen once. The sequenced sample consisted of PBMCs. Receptor source: a man aged 25-45 years in good health and CMV-seronegative.

The rearrangement links TRBV28 to TRBJ2-7; D might be TRBD2 (6 bases). This CDR3 is 15 amino acids long. Trimming pared 3 bases from V and 1 base from J, leaving 13 bases between. Germline-derived CDR1 and CDR2 are MDHEN and SYDVKM. DNA for the CDR3: TGTGCCAGCAGTTTGTTGGGCGGAGGGTCCTACGAGCAGTACTTC. Amino acids: CASSLLGGGSYEQYF.

The chain carries TRBV9 and TRBJ2-1; 7 bases match TRBD2. V lost 0 bases, J lost 9 bases, and 15 bases stayed unmatched. Germline V gene sequence: CDR1 SGDLS, CDR2 YYNGEE. The CDR3 is 17 amino acids. The CDR3: CASSVAPQVAGEGEQFF. DNA for the CDR3: TGTGCCAGCAGCGTAGCCCCCCAGGTAGCCGGGGAGGGTGAGCAGTTCTTC.

J is TRBJ2-1 and V is TRBV9, with TRBD2 identical over 8 bases. CDR1 and CDR2 from the germline V gene are SGDLS and YYNGEE. The CDR3 totals 19 residues. V lost 0 bases to trimming and J lost 4 bases; unmatched junction nucleotides: 15. This CDR3 is CASSVVGGGALAEYNEQFF. DNA of the CDR3: TGTGCCAGCAGCGTAGTAGGTGGGGGGGCACTAGCGGAATACAATGAGCAGTTCTTC.

The chain links TRBV11-3 to TRBJ2-3; TRBD2 aligns across 7 bases. J gave up 1 base and V 4 bases, and 8 bases lay outside the gene matches. CDR1 SGHNT and CDR2 YENEEA come from the germline V gene. The CDR3 runs to 16 residues. The CDR3 region is CASSSSASGGTDTQYF. In DNA, the CDR3 is TGTGCCAGCAGCTCGTCCGCCAGCGGGGGCACAGATACGCAGTATTTT.

The genes are TRBV7-2 and TRBJ2-5, with 9 nucleotides matching TRBD1. The J call may be wrong; the DNA end is better matched by TRBJ2-7. CDR1 is SGHTA and CDR2 is FQGNSA in the germline V gene. The CDR3 covers 16 residues. CDR3 residues: CASSLVTGTGTYEQYF. The CDR3 coding sequence is TGTGCCAGCAGCTTAGTAACAGGGACAGGGACCTACGAGCAGTACTTC.

The chain uses TRBV19 and TRBJ1-1, with a weak D call TRBD1 (5 bases). The V gene lost 1 base and the J gene lost 11 bases, with 14 bases spanning the gap. This CDR3 region has 13 residues. CDR1 is LNHDA, CDR2 SQIVND, per germline (reference sequence). In DNA, the CDR3 is TGTGCCAGTAGTATAGTAGAAGGGGCGGTCGCTTTCTTT. Translating it yields CASSIVEGAVAFF.

The gene calls are TRBV6-1 and TRBJ2-7; D is unclear. V was clipped by 3 bases and J by 7 bases, with 10 bases between them. CDR3 length equals 12 residues. The V gene's germline CDR1 is MNHNS and CDR2 SASEGT. CDR3 nucleotides: TGTGCCAGCAGTGACAGGCCATGGGAGCAGTACTTC. Protein sequence: CASSDRPWEQYF.

The CDR3 nucleotides are TGTGCCAGCAGCCCGGGACAGTTTCACTCAAACACCATATATTTT. Translating it yields CASSPGQFHSNTIYF. V is TRBV7-2 and J is TRBJ1-3; TRBD1 matches 7 bases. The CDR3 totals 15 residues. CDR1 SGHTA and CDR2 FQGNSA come from the germline V gene. J gave up 6 bases and V 5 bases, and 10 bases lay outside the gene matches.

The V gene is TRBV27, the J gene TRBJ2-7; no clear D gene. Trimming removed 2 bases at V and 1 base at J, with 12 bases between. Germline loops: CDR1 MNHEY, CDR2 SMNVEV (reference sequence). The CDR3 loop spans 15 amino acids. CDR3 sequence (DNA): TGTGCCAGCAGTTTAGCTGACAAGGTTTCCTACGAGCAGTACTTC. As protein: CASSLADKVSYEQYF.

V gene TRBV11-2 combines with J gene TRBJ2-3; D uncertain. The CDR3 contains 13 residues. Trimming shortened V by 2 bases and J by 2 bases, and 5 bases separated the two germline ends. Germline V CDR1 and CDR2: SGHAT, FQNNGV. As DNA, the CDR3 is TGTGCCAGCAGCTTACCCCTCACAGATACGCAGTATTTT. Encoded protein: CASSLPLTDTQYF.

This chain uses TRBV4-1 with TRBJ2-4; a weak D match, TRBD2 (6 bases). The CDR3 consists of 19 residues. Between the trimmed V and J ends, which lost 2 bases and 0 bases, there was a span of 20 bases. Germline assignment: CDR1 MGHRA and CDR2 YSYEKL. The CDR3 region is CASSQPPVLSGLAKNIQYF. CDR3 nucleotide sequence: TGCGCCAGCAGCCAACCTCCCGTCCTATCGGGACTAGCCAAAAACATTCAGTACTTC.

The chain links TRBV15 to TRBJ2-3, with 10 bases fitting TRBD2. The CDR3 spans 14 residues. Per germline, CDR1 LNHNV and CDR2 YYDKDF (reference sequence). V lost 7 bases, J lost 3 bases, and 4 bases stayed unmatched. This CDR3 is CATTPSGSTDTQYF. CDR3 nucleotide sequence: TGTGCCACCACCCCTAGCGGGAGTACAGATACGCAGTATTTT.

V is TRBV30 and J is TRBJ1-2; D is unclear. Germline V CDR1 and CDR2: GTSNPN, SVGIG (reference sequence). CDR3 length: 13 amino acids. Trimming removed 4 bases at V and 6 bases at J, with 15 bases between. The CDR3 bases are TGTGCCTGGACGGATACGACGAGCGATGGCTACACCTTC. Its protein product is CAWTDTTSDGYTF.

The CDR3 region is CAISELGQGGYTF. As DNA, the CDR3 is TGTGCCATCAGTGAGTTGGGACAGGGAGGCTACACCTTC. The rearrangement uses TRBV10-3 and TRBJ1-2; TRBD1 aligns across 9 bases. There are 13 residues in the CDR3. The germline V gene has CDR1 ENHRY and CDR2 SYGVKD. The V segment lost 1 base and the J segment 8 bases; nucleotides outside the gene matches: 2.

The rearrangement uses TRBV29-1 and TRBJ2-1; 10 nucleotides line up with TRBD2. The ends lost 4 bases at V and 1 base at J; junction bases unmatched: 4. The germline V gene has CDR1 SQVTM and CDR2 ANQGSEA. The CDR3 extends over 15 amino acids. The CDR3 loop reads CSVAGAGGSYNEQFF. CDR3 in DNA: TGCAGCGTTGCTGGAGCGGGAGGGTCCTACAATGAGCAGTTCTTC.

The rearrangement uses TRBV9 and TRBJ2-1; 11 nucleotides line up with TRBD2. The J segment lost 7 bases and the V segment lost 2 bases, leaving 5 bases of the junction unmatched. CDR3 size: 15 residues. Germline V CDR1 and CDR2: SGDLS, YYNGEE. CDR3 sequence: CASSVSSGRQNEQFF. CDR3 sequence (DNA): TGTGCCAGCAGCGTTTCTAGCGGGAGGCAAAATGAGCAGTTCTTC.

J is TRBJ1-5 and V is TRBV30; 9 bases agree with TRBD1. The CDR3 sequence is 15 residues long. The V gene end was trimmed by 4 bases and the J gene end by 2 bases; junction bases not matched to a gene: 6. CDR1 is GTSNPN and CDR2 is SVGIG in the germline V gene (reference sequence). CDR3 amino acids: CAWTFRDRGNQPQHF. The CDR3 DNA reads TGTGCCTGGACTTTCAGGGACAGGGGCAATCAGCCCCAGCATTTT.

This rearrangement joins TRBV7-8 to TRBJ2-7; 8 positions agree with TRBD1. Germline values: CDR1 SGHVS, CDR2 FQNEAQ. Unmatched junction bases numbered 2, after V lost 4 bases and J lost 0 bases. The CDR3 extends over 14 amino acids. This chain's CDR3 is CASSSGTGSYEQYF. CDR3 nucleotide sequence: TGTGCCAGCAGCTCTGGGACAGGCTCCTACGAGCAGTACTTC.

V and J are TRBV6-6 and TRBJ2-1; 10 bases fit TRBD2. Germline V CDR1 and CDR2: MNHNY, SVGAGI (reference sequence). With 6 bases clipped from V and 8 bases from J, the junction kept 7 bases outside the gene matches. This CDR3 has 14 amino acids. CDR3 region: CASRTSGAGDEQFF. DNA of the CDR3: TGTGCCAGCAGAACTAGCGGGGCGGGCGATGAGCAGTTCTTC.

This chain links TRBV18 with TRBJ2-5, with 7 bases fitting TRBD1. The J call may be incorrect, as the DNA end agrees better with TRBJ2-7. Germline CDR1 is KGHSH and CDR2 is LQKENI. This CDR3 is 15 amino acids long. This CDR3 is CASSASGTVFGEQYF. CDR3 bases: TGTGCCAGCTCCGCTTCCGGGACAGTCTTCGGCGAGCAGTACTTC.

This clone was seen a handful of times. The junction differs from germline at one of its ends, possibly a read error. The gene calls are TRBV7-2 and TRBJ1-2, with D hard to call. Per the germline V gene, CDR1 is SGHTA and CDR2 is FQGNSA. This CDR3 region has 9 residues. The chain's CDR3 is CASSLAGDF. The CDR3 bases are TGTGCCAGCAGCTTAGCGGGAGACTTC.

The rearrangement links TRBV15 to TRBJ2-5; no clear D. The CDR3 is 13 amino acids. Trimming stripped 1 base from V and 3 bases from J, with 6 bases between. Germline-derived CDR1 and CDR2 are LNHNV and YYDKDF (reference sequence). This chain's CDR3 is CATSRGLEETQYF. In DNA, the CDR3 is TGTGCCACCAGCAGAGGGCTAGAAGAGACCCAGTACTTC. Combining the CDR3 with reference TRBV15 and TRBJ2-5 gives the whole variable domain DAMVIQNPRYQVTQFGKPVTLSCSQTLNHNVMYWYQQKSSQAPKLLFHYYDKDFNNEADTPDNFQSRRPNTSFCFLDIRSPGLGDTAMYLCATSRGLEETQYFGPGTRLLVL.

V gene TRBV7-2 combines with J gene TRBJ2-7; tentative D call: TRBD2 (7 bases). This CDR3 is 13 amino acids long. CDR1 SGHTA and CDR2 FQGNSA come from the germline V gene. The V and J ends lost 1 base and 6 bases respectively, with 10 bases between them. Here the CDR3 reads CASSLVGGAEQYF. For the CDR3, the DNA is TGTGCCAGCAGCTTAGTGGGGGGGGCCGAGCAGTACTTC.

Worth noting for this clone: Germline and junction disagree at one end, which may indicate a read error. The chain has TRBV7-7 and TRBJ2-3; possibly TRBD2 for D (5 bases). CDR1 and CDR2 (germline): SSHAT, FNYEAQ (reference sequence). The CDR3 runs to 13 residues. The CDR3 coding sequence is TGTGCTAGCAGCTCGCTCGGGGTAGATACGCAGTATTTT. This gives the protein CASSSLGVDTQYF.

This sequence joins TRBV28 and TRBJ2-1; 7 bases are a match to TRBD1. This CDR3 comprises 15 residues. Germline lookup yields CDR1 MDHEN and CDR2 SYDVKM. The V gene end was trimmed by 3 bases and the J gene end by 3 bases; junction bases not matched to a gene: 5. CDR3 nucleotide sequence: TGTGCCAGCAGTTTGGACAGGAGACTCTACAATGAGCAGTTCTTC. Encoded protein: CASSLDRRLYNEQFF.

The chain has TRBV5-5 and TRBJ2-5, with D possibly matching TRBD2 (5 bases). V lost 1 base, J lost 3 bases, and 13 bases lay in between. Germline loops: CDR1 SGHKS, CDR2 YYEKEE (reference sequence). The CDR3 is 15 residues long. CDR3 amino acids: CASSLIGRREETQYF. The CDR3, as DNA: TGTGCCAGCAGCTTGATAGGCAGGCGGGAAGAGACCCAGTACTTC.

The rearrangement joins TRBV28 to TRBJ1-5; 7 bases align to TRBD1. CDR3 length: 15 amino acids. Per the germline V gene, CDR1 is MDHEN and CDR2 is SYDVKM. V shed 3 bases, J shed 3 bases, and the junction held 5 bases outside the gene matches. CDR3: CASSFGDRDNQPQHF. In DNA, the CDR3 is TGTGCCAGCAGTTTTGGTGACAGGGACAATCAGCCCCAGCATTTT.

The chain couples TRBV9 to TRBJ2-5; 9 bases align to TRBD2. V shed 4 bases and J 5 bases; nucleotides not matched to a gene: 9. This CDR3 has 15 amino acids. Germline values: CDR1 SGDLS, CDR2 YYNGEE. The CDR3 coding sequence is TGTGCCAGCAGCCCGTCAGCGGGAGGTCCCGAGACCCAGTACTTC. Protein sequence: CASSPSAGGPETQYF.

The chain combines TRBV7-9 with TRBJ1-2; 11 positions match TRBD1. The V gene's germline CDR1 is SEHNR and CDR2 FQNEAQ (reference sequence). This CDR3 contains 15 residues. J was trimmed by 8 bases and V by 1 base; bases with no gene match: 6. As DNA, the CDR3 is TGTGCCAGCAGCTTAGACCGGACAGGGGGCGGCGGCTACACCTTC. This encodes CASSLDRTGGGGYTF. Using reference TRBV7-9 and TRBJ1-2 for the parts outside the CDR3, the full variable domain is DTGVSQNPRHKITKRGQNVTFRCDPISEHNRLYWYRQTLGQGPEFLTYFQNEAQLEKSRLLSDRFSAERPKGSFSTLEIQRTEQGDSAMYLCASSLDRTGGGGYTFGSGTRLTVV.